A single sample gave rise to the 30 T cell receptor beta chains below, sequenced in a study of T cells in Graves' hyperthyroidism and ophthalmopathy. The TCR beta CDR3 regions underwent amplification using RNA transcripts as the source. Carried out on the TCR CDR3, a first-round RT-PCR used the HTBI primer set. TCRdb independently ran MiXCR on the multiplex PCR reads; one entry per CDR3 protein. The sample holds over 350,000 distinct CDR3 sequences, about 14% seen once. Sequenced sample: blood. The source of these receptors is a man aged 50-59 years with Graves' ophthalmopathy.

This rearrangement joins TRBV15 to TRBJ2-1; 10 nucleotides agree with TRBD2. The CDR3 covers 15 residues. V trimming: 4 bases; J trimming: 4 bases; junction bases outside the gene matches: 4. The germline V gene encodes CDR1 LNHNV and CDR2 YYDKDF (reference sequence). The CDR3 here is CATSNSGRGYNEQFF. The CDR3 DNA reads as TGTGCCACCAGCAACAGCGGGAGGGGTTACAATGAGCAGTTCTTC. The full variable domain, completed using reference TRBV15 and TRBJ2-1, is DAMVIQNPRYQVTQFGKPVTLSCSQTLNHNVMYWYQQKSSQAPKLLFHYYDKDFNNEADTPDNFQSRRPNTSFCFLDIRSPGLGDTAMYLCATSNSGRGYNEQFFGPGTRLTVL.

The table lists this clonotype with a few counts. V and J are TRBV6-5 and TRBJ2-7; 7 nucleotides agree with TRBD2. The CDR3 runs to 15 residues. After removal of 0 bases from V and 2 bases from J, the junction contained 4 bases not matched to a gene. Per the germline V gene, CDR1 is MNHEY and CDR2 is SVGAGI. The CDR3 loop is CASSYSGGAPYEQYF. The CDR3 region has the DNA TGTGCCAGCAGTTACTCGGGAGGGGCTCCCTACGAGCAGTACTTC.

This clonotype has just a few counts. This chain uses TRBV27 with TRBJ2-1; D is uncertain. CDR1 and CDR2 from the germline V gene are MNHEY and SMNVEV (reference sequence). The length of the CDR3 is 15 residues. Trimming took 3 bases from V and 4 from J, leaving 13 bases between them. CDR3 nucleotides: TGTGCCAGCAGTTTGCCCAACCAATTTTACAATGAGCAGTTCTTC. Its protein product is CASSLPNQFYNEQFF.

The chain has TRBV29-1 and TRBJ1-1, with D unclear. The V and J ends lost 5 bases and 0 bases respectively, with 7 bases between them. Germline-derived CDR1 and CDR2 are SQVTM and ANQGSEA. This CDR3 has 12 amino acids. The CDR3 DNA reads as TGCAGCGTTCGGACGGTGAACACTGAAGCTTTCTTT. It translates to CSVRTVNTEAFF. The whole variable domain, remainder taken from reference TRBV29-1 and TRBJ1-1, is SAVISQKPSRDICQRGTSLTIQCQVDSQVTMMFWYRQQPGQSLTLIATANQGSEATYESGFVIDKFPISRPNLTFSTLTVSNMSPEDSSIYLCSVRTVNTEAFFGQGTRLTVV.

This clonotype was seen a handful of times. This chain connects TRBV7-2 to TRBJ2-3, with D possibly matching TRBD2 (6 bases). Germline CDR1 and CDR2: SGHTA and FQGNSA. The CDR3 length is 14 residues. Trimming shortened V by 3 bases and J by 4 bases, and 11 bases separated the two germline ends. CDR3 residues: CASSLVGTPDTQYF. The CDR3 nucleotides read TGTGCCAGCAGCTTGGTCGGGACTCCAGATACGCAGTATTTT.

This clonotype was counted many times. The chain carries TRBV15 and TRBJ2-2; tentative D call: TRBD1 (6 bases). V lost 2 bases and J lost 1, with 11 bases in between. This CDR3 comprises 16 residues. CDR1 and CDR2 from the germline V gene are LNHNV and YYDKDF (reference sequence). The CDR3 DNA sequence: TGTGCCACCAGCAGAAGACAGGTCCTGAACACCGGGGAGCTGTTTTTT. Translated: CATSRRQVLNTGELFF.

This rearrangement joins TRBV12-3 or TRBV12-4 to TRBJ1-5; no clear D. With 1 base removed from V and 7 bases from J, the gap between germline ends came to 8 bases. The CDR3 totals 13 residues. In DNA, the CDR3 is TGTGCCAGCAGTTTAGGCAGTGCCCAGCCCCAGCATTTT. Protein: CASSLGSAQPQHF.

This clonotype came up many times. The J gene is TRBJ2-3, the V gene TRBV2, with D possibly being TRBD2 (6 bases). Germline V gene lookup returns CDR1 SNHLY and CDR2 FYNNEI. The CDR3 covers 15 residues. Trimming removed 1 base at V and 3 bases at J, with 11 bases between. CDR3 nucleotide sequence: TGTGCCAGCAGTGAAGACGGGGGAAGGACAGATACGCAGTATTTT. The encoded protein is CASSEDGGRTDTQYF.

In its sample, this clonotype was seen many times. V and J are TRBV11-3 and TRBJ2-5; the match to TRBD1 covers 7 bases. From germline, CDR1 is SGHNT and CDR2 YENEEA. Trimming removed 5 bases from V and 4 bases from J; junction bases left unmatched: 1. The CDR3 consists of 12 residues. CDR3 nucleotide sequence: TGTGCCAGCAGCAGGGGGCCAGAGACCCAGTACTTC. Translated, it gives CASSRGPETQYF.

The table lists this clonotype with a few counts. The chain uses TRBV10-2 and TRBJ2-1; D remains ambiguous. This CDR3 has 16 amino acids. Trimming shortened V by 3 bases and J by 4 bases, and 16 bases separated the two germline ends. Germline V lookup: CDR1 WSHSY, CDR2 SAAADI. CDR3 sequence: CASSDSTADLYNEQFF. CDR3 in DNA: TGCGCCAGCAGTGACTCCACCGCTGACCTATACAATGAGCAGTTCTTC.

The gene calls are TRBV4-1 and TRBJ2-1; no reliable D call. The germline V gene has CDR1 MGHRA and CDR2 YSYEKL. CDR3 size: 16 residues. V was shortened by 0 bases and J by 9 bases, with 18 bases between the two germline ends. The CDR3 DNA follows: TGCGCCAGCAGCCAAGATCAGGCTACCCCCTCAGGTGAGCAGTTCTTC. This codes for CASSQDQATPSGEQFF.

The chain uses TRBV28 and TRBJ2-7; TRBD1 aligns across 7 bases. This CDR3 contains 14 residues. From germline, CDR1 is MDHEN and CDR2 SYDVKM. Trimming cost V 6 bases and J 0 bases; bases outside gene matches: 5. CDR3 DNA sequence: TGTGCCAGCAGGCGCAGGGGGAGCTCCTACGAGCAGTACTTC. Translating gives CASRRRGSSYEQYF.

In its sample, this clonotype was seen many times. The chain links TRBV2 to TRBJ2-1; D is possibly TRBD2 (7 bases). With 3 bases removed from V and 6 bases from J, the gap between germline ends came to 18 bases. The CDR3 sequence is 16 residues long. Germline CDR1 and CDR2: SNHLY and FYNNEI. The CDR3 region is CASSDAGWEGGNEQFF. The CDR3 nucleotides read TGTGCCAGCAGTGATGCGGGGTGGGAGGGGGGCAATGAGCAGTTCTTC.

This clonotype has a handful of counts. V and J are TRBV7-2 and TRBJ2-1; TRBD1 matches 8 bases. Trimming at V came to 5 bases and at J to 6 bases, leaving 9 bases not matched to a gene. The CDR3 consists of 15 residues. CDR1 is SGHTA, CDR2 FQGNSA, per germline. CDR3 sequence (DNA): TGTGCCAGCAGCCCGCGGACAGGGCAGCCCAATGAGCAGTTCTTC. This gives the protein CASSPRTGQPNEQFF.

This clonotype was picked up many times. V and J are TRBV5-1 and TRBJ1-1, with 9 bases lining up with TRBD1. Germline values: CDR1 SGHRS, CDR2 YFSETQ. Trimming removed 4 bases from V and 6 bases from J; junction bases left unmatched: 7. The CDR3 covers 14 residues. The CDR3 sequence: CASSLGQGTSEAFF. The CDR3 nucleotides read TGCGCCAGCAGCCTAGGACAGGGGACTTCTGAAGCTTTCTTT.

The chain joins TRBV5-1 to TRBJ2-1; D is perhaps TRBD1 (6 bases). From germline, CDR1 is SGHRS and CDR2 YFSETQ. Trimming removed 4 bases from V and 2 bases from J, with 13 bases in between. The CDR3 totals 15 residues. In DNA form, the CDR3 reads TGCGCCAGCAGCGAGGCTGAGGGGGCCTACAATGAGCAGTTCTTC. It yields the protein CASSEAEGAYNEQFF.

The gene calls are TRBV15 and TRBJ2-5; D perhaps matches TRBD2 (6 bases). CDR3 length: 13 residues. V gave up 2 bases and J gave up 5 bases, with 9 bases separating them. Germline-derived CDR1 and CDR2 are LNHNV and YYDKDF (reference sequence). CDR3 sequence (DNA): TGTGCCACCAGCAGACAGGAGGGGGAGACCCAGTACTTC. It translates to CATSRQEGETQYF.

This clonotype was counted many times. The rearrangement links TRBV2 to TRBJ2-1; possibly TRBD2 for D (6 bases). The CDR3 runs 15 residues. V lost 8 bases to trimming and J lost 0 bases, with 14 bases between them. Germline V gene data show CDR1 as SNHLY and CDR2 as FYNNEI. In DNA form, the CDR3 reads TGTGCCAGCCGGAGGGACGCCGCCTCCTACAATGAGCAGTTCTTC. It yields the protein CASRRDAASYNEQFF.

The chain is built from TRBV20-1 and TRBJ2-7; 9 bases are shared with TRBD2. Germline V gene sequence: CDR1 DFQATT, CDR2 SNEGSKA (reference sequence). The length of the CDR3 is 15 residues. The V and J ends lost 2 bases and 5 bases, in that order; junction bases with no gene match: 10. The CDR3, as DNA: TGCAGTGCTAGACTATCGCTAGCGGGGACCAACGAGCAGTACTTC. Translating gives CSARLSLAGTNEQYF.

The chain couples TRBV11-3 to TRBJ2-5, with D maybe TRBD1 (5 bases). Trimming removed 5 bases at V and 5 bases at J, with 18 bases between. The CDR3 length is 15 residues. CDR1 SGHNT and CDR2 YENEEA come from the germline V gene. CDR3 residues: CASSESSRVTETQYF. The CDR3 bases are TGTGCCAGCAGCGAAAGCAGCAGGGTAACGGAGACCCAGTACTTC.

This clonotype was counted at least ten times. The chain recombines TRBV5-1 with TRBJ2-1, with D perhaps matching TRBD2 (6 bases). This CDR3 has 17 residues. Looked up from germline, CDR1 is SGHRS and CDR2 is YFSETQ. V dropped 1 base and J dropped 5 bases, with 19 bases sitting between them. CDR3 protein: CASSLLIGDGGNNEQFF. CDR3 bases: TGCGCCAGCAGCTTGTTGATCGGGGACGGGGGTAACAATGAGCAGTTCTTC.

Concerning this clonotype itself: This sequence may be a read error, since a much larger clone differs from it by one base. The CDR3 is CASSIGTALNEQLF. As DNA, the CDR3 is TGCGCCAGCAGCATCGGGACAGCTCTCAATGAGCAGCTCTTC. This chain joins TRBV5-1 and TRBJ2-1; 7 bases line up with TRBD1. CDR3 length: 14 residues. Looked up from germline, CDR1 is SGHRS and CDR2 is YFSETQ.

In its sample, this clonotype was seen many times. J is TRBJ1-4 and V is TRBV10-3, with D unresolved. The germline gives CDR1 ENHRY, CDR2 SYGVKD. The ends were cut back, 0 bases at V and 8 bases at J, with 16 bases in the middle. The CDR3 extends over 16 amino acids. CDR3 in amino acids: CAISESNWAAREKLFF. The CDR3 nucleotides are TGTGCCATCAGTGAGTCTAACTGGGCGGCAAGGGAAAAACTGTTTTTT.

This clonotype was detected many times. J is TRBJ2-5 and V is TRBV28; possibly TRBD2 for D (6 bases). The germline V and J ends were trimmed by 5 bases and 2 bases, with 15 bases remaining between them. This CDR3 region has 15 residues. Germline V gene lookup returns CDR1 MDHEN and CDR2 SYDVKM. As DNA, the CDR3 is TGTGCCAGCAGTGTTAGGAGGGGCAGACAAGAGACCCAGTACTTC. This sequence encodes CASSVRRGRQETQYF.

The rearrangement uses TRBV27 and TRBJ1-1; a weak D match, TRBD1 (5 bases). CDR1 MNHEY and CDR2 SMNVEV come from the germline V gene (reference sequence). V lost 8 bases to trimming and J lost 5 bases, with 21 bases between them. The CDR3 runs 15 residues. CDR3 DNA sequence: TGTGCCAGCGGAAATACTCCGACAGTTTCGACTGAAGCTTTCTTT. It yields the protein CASGNTPTVSTEAFF.

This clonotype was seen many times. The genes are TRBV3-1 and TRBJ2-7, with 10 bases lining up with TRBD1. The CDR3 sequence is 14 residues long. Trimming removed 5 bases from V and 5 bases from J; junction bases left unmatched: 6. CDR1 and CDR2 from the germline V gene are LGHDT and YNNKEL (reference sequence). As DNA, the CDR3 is TGTGCCAGCAGCGTGACAGGGGGCGGGGACGAGCAGTACTTC. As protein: CASSVTGGGDEQYF.

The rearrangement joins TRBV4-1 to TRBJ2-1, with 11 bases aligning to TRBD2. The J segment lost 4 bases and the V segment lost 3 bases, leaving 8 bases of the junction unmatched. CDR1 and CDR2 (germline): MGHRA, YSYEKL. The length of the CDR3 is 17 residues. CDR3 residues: CASSQRAGLAEYNEQFF. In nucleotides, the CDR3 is TGCGCCAGCAGCCAGAGGGCGGGACTAGCGGAATACAATGAGCAGTTCTTC.

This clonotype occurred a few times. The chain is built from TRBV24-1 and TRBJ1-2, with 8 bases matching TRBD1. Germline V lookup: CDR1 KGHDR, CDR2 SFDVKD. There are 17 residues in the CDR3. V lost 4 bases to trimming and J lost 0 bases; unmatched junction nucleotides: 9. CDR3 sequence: CATSDPGQGGTNYGYTF. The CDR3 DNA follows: TGTGCCACCAGTGACCCCGGACAGGGTGGGACTAACTATGGCTACACCTTC.

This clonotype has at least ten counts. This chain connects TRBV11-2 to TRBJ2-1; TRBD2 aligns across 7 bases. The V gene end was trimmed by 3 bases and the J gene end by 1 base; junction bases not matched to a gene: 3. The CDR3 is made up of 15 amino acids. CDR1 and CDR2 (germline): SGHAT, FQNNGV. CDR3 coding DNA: TGTGCCAGCAGCTTTTGGCGGGAGTCCTACAATGAGCAGTTCTTC. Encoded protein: CASSFWRESYNEQFF.

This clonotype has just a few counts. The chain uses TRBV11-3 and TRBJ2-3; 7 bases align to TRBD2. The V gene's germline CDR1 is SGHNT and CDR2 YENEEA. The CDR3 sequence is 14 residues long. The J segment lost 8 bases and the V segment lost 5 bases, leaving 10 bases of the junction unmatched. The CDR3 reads CASSGPLTSSTQYF. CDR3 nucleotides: TGTGCCAGCAGCGGACCATTGACTAGCAGTACGCAGTATTTT. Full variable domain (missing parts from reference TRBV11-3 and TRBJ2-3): EAGVVQSPRYKIIEKKQPVAFWCNPISGHNTLYWYLQNLGQGPELLIRYENEEAVDDSQLPKDRFSAERLKGVDSTLKIQPAELGDSAVYLCASSGPLTSSTQYFGPGTRLTVL.